These 29 T cell receptor beta chains originate from one sample sequenced in a study of blood T cells in healthy people across ages. It was with a sample-barcoded 5' primer and a J-beta primer mix that a second PCR of about 6 to 11 cycles was run. TCRdb re-called the 5' RACE reads through MiXCR, storing one row per CDR3 protein. The sample has 600,000 to 850,000 distinct CDR3 sequences, more than 20% seen once. These data are also associated with another study on T cells of mothers and their children.

Source material: blood. These receptors were taken from a boy younger than 18 in good health.

This clonotype was seen a handful of times. This chain uses TRBV20-1 with TRBJ1-4; 9 nucleotides line up with TRBD1. V lost 6 bases, J lost 4 bases, and 15 bases stayed unmatched. CDR1 and CDR2 (germline): DFQATT, SNEGSKA (reference sequence). The CDR3 length is 17 residues. CDR3 sequence: CSAEKTGGYAVNEKLFF. CDR3 sequence (DNA): TGCAGTGCGGAGAAGACAGGGGGTTACGCAGTTAATGAAAAACTGTTTTTT.

This clonotype was counted at least ten times. The V gene is TRBV7-3, the J gene TRBJ2-1, with TRBD2 matching 10 bases. The CDR3 is made up of 15 amino acids. Germline values: CDR1 SGHTA, CDR2 FQGTGA. V gave up 8 bases and J gave up 3 bases; unmatched junction bases: 7. The CDR3 here is CASSPLAGGYNEQFF. DNA of the CDR3: TGTGCCAGCTCCCCCTTAGCGGGAGGCTACAATGAGCAGTTCTTC.

Comments on this clonotype: Germline is not matched at one junction end, which may reflect a read error. The chain combines TRBV9 with TRBJ2-2; tentatively, D is TRBD2 (5 bases). Germline CDR1 SGDLS, CDR2 YYNGEE. This CDR3 has 16 amino acids. CDR3 sequence reads: CASSVNKLTPTGELFF. The DNA for the CDR3 is TGTGCCAGCAGCGTGAACAAACTAACTCCCACCGGGGAGCTGTTCTTT.

V usage is TRBV7-9 and J usage is TRBJ1-3; a weak D match, TRBD1 (6 bases). The germline V gene has CDR1 SEHNR and CDR2 FQNEAQ (reference sequence). Trimming took off 5 bases at V and 0 bases at J, with 14 bases between the two ends. The CDR3 is 16 residues long. The CDR3, as DNA: TGTGCCAGCAGCCAAAGTAGACAGGACTCTGGAAACACCATATATTTT. This sequence encodes CASSQSRQDSGNTIYF.

This clonotype was detected once. V gene TRBV29-1 combines with J gene TRBJ1-4; D ambiguous. In germline, CDR1 is SQVTM, CDR2 ANQGSEA. The CDR3 has 13 amino acids. Trimming shortened V by 2 bases and J by 8 bases, and 12 bases separated the two germline ends. The CDR3 region has the DNA TGCAGCGTTGAAAAACAGTTTCGGGAAAAACTGTTTTTT. Protein product: CSVEKQFREKLFF.

The CDR3 is CSARQESYNEQFF. DNA for the CDR3: TGCAGTGCTAGACAGGAGAGCTACAATGAGCAGTTCTTC. The chain couples TRBV20-1 to TRBJ2-5; D is unclear. The tail of the sequence fits TRBJ2-1 better, so the J call may be wrong. CDR3 length: 13 residues. CDR1 is DFQATT, CDR2 SNEGSKA, per germline (reference sequence).

The sample holds a few counts of this clonotype. V gene TRBV6-2 or TRBV6-3 combines with J gene TRBJ2-7; D ambiguous. Judging by the DNA end, TRBJ2-1 fits better; the J call may be wrong. CDR1 and CDR2 (germline): MNHEY, SVGEGT. The CDR3 has 15 amino acids. The CDR3 region is CASSYFKGRYNEQFF. CDR3 bases: TGTGCCAGCAGTTATTTCAAGGGCCGCTACAATGAGCAGTTCTTC.

This clonotype has only a few counts. This chain uses TRBV7-2 with TRBJ2-7; D gene ambiguous. The CDR3 sequence is 13 residues long. Germline V CDR1 and CDR2: SGHTA, FQGNSA. The V end lost 4 bases, the J end lost 5 bases, and 12 bases lay between the germline ends. The CDR3 loop reads CASSSFAANEQYF. CDR3 bases: TGTGCCAGCAGCTCGTTCGCAGCTAACGAGCAGTACTTC.

The rearrangement links TRBV29-1 to TRBJ2-7, with D uncertain. Germline CDR1 SQVTM, CDR2 ANQGSEA. This CDR3 comprises 16 residues. The V end lost 1 base, the J end lost 0 bases, and 16 bases lay between the germline ends. CDR3: CSVEGPSGISSYEQYF. For the CDR3, the DNA is TGCAGCGTTGAAGGCCCCTCGGGCATTAGCTCCTACGAGCAGTACTTC.

The chain couples TRBV10-3 to TRBJ2-2, with D unresolved. With 0 bases removed from V and 6 bases from J, the gap between germline ends came to 8 bases. This CDR3 comprises 14 residues. Germline V CDR1 and CDR2: ENHRY, SYGVKD. CDR3 in amino acids: CAISESSIPGELFF. CDR3 bases: TGTGCCATCAGTGAGTCCTCGATACCCGGGGAGCTGTTTTTT.

This clonotype appeared a few times. V and J are TRBV4-3 and TRBJ2-7; 10 bases match TRBD1. Trimming took 3 bases from V and 1 from J; bases not matched to a gene: 9. This CDR3 contains 17 residues. Germline CDR1 LGHNA, CDR2 YSLEER. CDR3 bases: TGCGCCAGCAGCCACCGCCTCGGGACAGGGGATTCCTACGAGCAGTACTTC. Amino acids: CASSHRLGTGDSYEQYF.

This clonotype turned up a few times. This chain uses TRBV3-1 with TRBJ2-5, with 8 bases that match TRBD2. The CDR3 sequence is 15 residues long. V lost 1 base and J lost 11; bases outside the gene matches: 12. Looked up from germline, CDR1 is LGHDT and CDR2 is YNNKEL (reference sequence). The CDR3 nucleotides read TGTGCCAGCAGCCAAGTTTTCAGCGGGAGCGGGGAGCAGTACTTC. The encoded protein is CASSQVFSGSGEQYF.

The rearrangement joins TRBV24-1 to TRBJ1-5; D is perhaps TRBD1 (5 bases). CDR3 size: 15 residues. Germline V gives CDR1 KGHDR, CDR2 SFDVKD. V shed 2 bases and J shed 1 base, with 8 bases lying between them. CDR3 DNA: TGTGCCACCAGTGATTCCAGGGAGAGCAATCAGCCCCAGCATTTT. Its translation: CATSDSRESNQPQHF.

The chain combines TRBV7-2 with TRBJ2-5, with 13 bases aligning to TRBD2. Germline CDR1 reads SGHTA; CDR2 reads FQGNSA. This CDR3 contains 17 residues. Trimming at V came to 5 bases and at J to 6 bases, leaving 12 bases not matched to a gene. The CDR3, as DNA: TGTGCCAGCAGCCTACTAGCGGGGGGGGTAGGTTTAAAGACCCAGTACTTC. Protein: CASSLLAGGVGLKTQYF.

This clonotype was seen a handful of times. The chain joins TRBV27 to TRBJ1-5, with TRBD1 matching 7 bases. V was clipped by 2 bases and J by 3 bases; unmatched bases: 1. The CDR3 contains 14 residues. Germline-derived CDR1 and CDR2 are MNHEY and SMNVEV (reference sequence). The CDR3 spells CASSLTGANQPQHF. CDR3 in DNA: TGTGCCAGCAGTTTAACAGGGGCCAATCAGCCCCAGCATTTT.

The CDR3 DNA follows: TGCGCCAGCAGCTTGATATTTAGCTCCTACAATGAGCAGTTCTTC. Translated: CASSLIFSSYNEQFF. The V call is TRBV5-1, the J call TRBJ2-1, with no clear D. Germline assignment: CDR1 SGHRS and CDR2 YFSETQ. This CDR3 has 15 amino acids. Trimming cost V 1 base and J 0 bases, with 8 bases left between them.

This clonotype has at least ten counts. This sequence joins TRBV2 and TRBJ2-4; D is possibly TRBD1 (6 bases). The CDR3 totals 14 residues. V dropped 5 bases and J dropped 5 bases, with 13 bases sitting between them. CDR1 is SNHLY and CDR2 is FYNNEI in the germline V gene. CDR3 DNA: TGTGCCAGCAGTTCAGGTCAGGGGCAAAACATTCAGTACTTC. Its translation: CASSSGQGQNIQYF.

V is TRBV13 and J is TRBJ2-7, with 7 bases fitting TRBD2. CDR3 length: 16 amino acids. Looked up from germline, CDR1 is PRHDT and CDR2 is FYEKMQ (reference sequence). V lost 5 bases to trimming and J lost 3 bases; unmatched junction nucleotides: 13. The CDR3 is CASSTYGGTLNYEQYF. In DNA form, the CDR3 reads TGTGCCAGCAGCACCTACGGGGGGACCCTAAACTACGAGCAGTACTTC.

V and J are TRBV10-3 and TRBJ2-5; TRBD1 matches 7 bases. CDR1 is ENHRY, CDR2 SYGVKD, per germline. The CDR3 spans 13 residues. V shed 6 bases, J shed 4 bases, and the junction held 5 bases outside the gene matches. The CDR3 here is CAIRETGTETQYF. CDR3 DNA: TGTGCCATCAGGGAGACAGGGACAGAGACCCAGTACTTC.

The rearrangement joins TRBV6-1 to TRBJ2-5; 7 nucleotides agree with TRBD2. The CDR3 sequence is 16 residues long. The germline V gene encodes CDR1 MNHNS and CDR2 SASEGT. Unmatched junction bases numbered 8, after V lost 1 base and J lost 3 bases. CDR3 sequence reads: CASSEGSSRGEETQYF. CDR3 sequence (DNA): TGTGCCAGCAGTGAAGGATCCTCTCGGGGGGAAGAGACCCAGTACTTC.

This rearrangement joins TRBV7-9 to TRBJ1-1; TRBD1 is a possible D gene (5 bases). Germline V gene lookup returns CDR1 SEHNR and CDR2 FQNEAQ (reference sequence). The length of the CDR3 is 14 residues. Trimming took off 5 bases at V and 1 base at J, with 11 bases between the two ends. As DNA, the CDR3 is TGTGCCAGCAGCCCGGACGGGGGGAACACTGAAGCTTTCTTT. Encoded protein: CASSPDGGNTEAFF.

This clonotype showed up just a few times. This chain joins TRBV20-1 and TRBJ2-5; 8 bases align to TRBD2. The V segment lost 4 bases and the J segment 0 bases; nucleotides outside the gene matches: 19. There are 19 residues in the CDR3. CDR1 is DFQATT and CDR2 is SNEGSKA in the germline V gene (reference sequence). CDR3 sequence: CSAKDGTRYPLTYQETQYF. CDR3 coding DNA: TGCAGTGCTAAGGACGGGACTAGATACCCACTGACGTACCAAGAGACCCAGTACTTC.

The chain recombines TRBV20-1 with TRBJ2-4; 7 bases agree with TRBD1. V lost 6 bases to trimming and J lost 7 bases; unmatched junction nucleotides: 3. The CDR3 sequence is 11 residues long. Germline CDR1 DFQATT, CDR2 SNEGSKA (reference sequence). CDR3 protein: CSAQTGNIQYF. CDR3 coding DNA: TGCAGTGCGCAGACAGGGAACATTCAGTACTTC.

This clonotype was seen only a few times. The genes are TRBV10-3 and TRBJ2-3; D possibly corresponds to TRBD1 (5 bases). Trimming pared 6 bases from V and 0 bases from J, leaving 13 bases between. In germline, CDR1 is ENHRY, CDR2 SYGVKD. CDR3 length: 15 amino acids. The CDR3 DNA sequence: TGTGCCATCAGCCAGGGTCCTCCTAGCACAGATACGCAGTATTTT. This encodes CAISQGPPSTDTQYF.

The rearrangement links TRBV5-1 to TRBJ2-5, with D unclear. The length of the CDR3 is 12 residues. V lost 2 bases and J lost 3, with 5 bases in between. Germline V lookup: CDR1 SGHRS, CDR2 YFSETQ. CDR3 residues: CASSFEEETQYF. CDR3 sequence (DNA): TGCGCCAGCAGCTTTGAGGAAGAGACCCAGTACTTC. The full variable domain, with the rest looked up from reference TRBV5-1 and TRBJ2-5, is KAGVTQTPRYLIKTRGQQVTLSCSPISGHRSVSWYQQTPGQGLQFLFEYFSETQRNKGNFPGRFSGRQFSNSRSEMNVSTLELGDSALYLCASSFEEETQYFGPGTRLLVL.

J is TRBJ2-2 and V is TRBV7-2, with D perhaps being TRBD1 or TRBD2 (5 bases each). This CDR3 region has 16 residues. V lost 0 bases to trimming and J lost 3 bases, with 11 bases between them. Germline lookup yields CDR1 SGHTA and CDR2 FQGNSA. The CDR3 is CASSLALGGDTGELFF. DNA for the CDR3: TGTGCCAGCAGCTTAGCGCTTGGGGGAGACACCGGGGAGCTGTTTTTT.

The gene calls are TRBV6-2 or TRBV6-3 and TRBJ2-5; 9 bases align to TRBD1. CDR1 and CDR2 from the germline V gene are MNHEY and SVGEGT. After removal of 5 bases from V and 5 bases from J, the junction contained 9 bases not matched to a gene. The CDR3 totals 15 residues. In DNA form, the CDR3 reads TGTGCCAGCAGTACCACCGGGACAGGGTTTGAGACCCAGTACTTC. As protein: CASSTTGTGFETQYF.

Only a few counts were recorded for this clonotype. The chain has TRBV29-1 and TRBJ2-5; weak D call: TRBD1 (5 bases). Germline values: CDR1 SQVTM, CDR2 ANQGSEA. V lost 3 bases and J 0 bases, leaving 8 bases between the germline ends. The CDR3 sequence is 13 residues long. CDR3 amino acids: CSVEGLYQETQYF. The CDR3 DNA sequence: TGCAGCGTTGAGGGGCTGTACCAAGAGACCCAGTACTTC. Using reference TRBV29-1 and TRBJ2-5 for the parts outside the CDR3, the full variable domain is SAVISQKPSRDICQRGTSLTIQCQVDSQVTMMFWYRQQPGQSLTLIATANQGSEATYESGFVIDKFPISRPNLTFSTLTVSNMSPEDSSIYLCSVEGLYQETQYFGPGTRLLVL.

A note on this clonotype: One end of the junction does not line up with germline, which may come from a read error. J is TRBJ2-5 and V is TRBV12-3 or TRBV12-4, with a possible D match to TRBD2 (5 bases). This CDR3 contains 12 residues. The CDR3 region is CASSFQEVRRDF. The CDR3 DNA reads as TGTGCCAGCAGTTTTCAGGAGGTCAGGCGAGACTTC.